This T cell receptor beta chain was profiled in a study of blood T cell repertoires in COVID-19 (TCRdb year 2020). Regarding the research as a whole: Collaborator samples came from the United States, Italy and Spain and covered acute and convalescent phases of COVID-19. The material from the prospective study consisted of cDNA or gDNA derived from T cells, B-cell-depleted T cells, or PBMCs. The dataset comprised deeply sampled blood TCRbeta repertoires from subjects exposed to, actively infected with, or recovered from COVID-19. The repertoires were released in a freely available public database meant as a resource for research on the immune response to SARS-CoV-2. Samples came from the ongoing ImmuneRACE study (first 160 participants) plus 1,254 subjects from 6 global collaborators. Sample metadata almost always included a de-identified subject ID, COVID-19 status, age in years and sex. Where available, HLA class I and class II types were obtained from metadata supplied by the sample provider rather than from assay-based typing.

In Seattle, one collaborating source enrolled patients while the infection was active and tracked those patients longitudinally over the course of disease. The collaborating institutions used their own protocols to collect whole blood in K2EDTA tubes. For TCRbeta analysis, collaborator samples were shipped as frozen whole blood, as isolated PBMCs, or as DNA extracted from either sample type. V is reduced by 1 base and J by 4 bases, leaving a spacing of 10 bases between them. CDR1 and CDR2 were assigned from the germline V gene (reference sequence) as SEHNR and FQNEAQ. CDR3 length: 14 amino acids, cysteine to phenylalanine. The kept DNA is CDR3 alone, 42 bases in frame from the first base. TCRbeta CDR3 regions were amplified from genomic DNA using the immunoSEQ Assay, a bias-controlled multiplex PCR. From the authors' description of their analysis: Nucleated cell counts per sample were estimated from amplification of reference gene primers within the assay. To quantify the absolute abundance of each unique TCRbeta CDR3 rearrangement, sequence reads were collapsed and filtered. For each sample, productive Simpson clonality was calculated by taking the square root of Simpson's diversity index across productive rearrangements. TCRdb provides this immuneACCESS table in a form limited to in-frame rearrangements. Some clones are lacking; in checked studies, under half of them reflect an unresolved V gene, and why the rest are absent is not known. V, J and clone size reflect that table, while D and trimming were determined from the DNA. For this sample there are around 440,000 clones; approximately 89% appear just once. Roughly 12% of the sample is held by the ten biggest clonotypes.

Study-level results and caveats: The quantity of clinical and demographic metadata differed by source and by participant and was supplied without curation.

About this clone: No cognate antigen has been identified for it. One base away there is no much larger clone; base qualities are not given.

The rearranged segments are TRBV7-9 and TRBJ1-1, with no confidently assigned D gene. This clonotype was sampled from a woman aged 45-60 years with COVID-19, enrolled during active disease. The sample consisted of peripheral blood. The nucleotides are TGTGCCAGCAGCTTAGGAGGTTCGGTCACTGAAGCTTTCTTT. This gives the protein CASSLGGSVTEAFF.